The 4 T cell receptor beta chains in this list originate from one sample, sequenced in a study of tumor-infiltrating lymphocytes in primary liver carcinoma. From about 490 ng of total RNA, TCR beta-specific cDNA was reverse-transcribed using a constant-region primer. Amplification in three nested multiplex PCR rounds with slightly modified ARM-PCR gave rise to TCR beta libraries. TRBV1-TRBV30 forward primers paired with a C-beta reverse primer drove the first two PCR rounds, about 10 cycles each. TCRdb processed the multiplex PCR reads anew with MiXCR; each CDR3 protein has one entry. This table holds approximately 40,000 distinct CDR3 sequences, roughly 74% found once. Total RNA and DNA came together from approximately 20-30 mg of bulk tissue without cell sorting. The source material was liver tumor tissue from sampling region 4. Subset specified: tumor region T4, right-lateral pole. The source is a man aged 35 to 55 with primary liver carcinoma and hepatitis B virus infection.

For the CDR3, the DNA is TGTGCCTGGAGTGTATTAGCGGGAGACAACGGGGAGCTGTTTTTT. It is translated as CAWSVLAGDNGELFF. The chain is built from TRBV30 and TRBJ2-2; 9 bases are shared with TRBD2. Germline loops: CDR1 GTSNPN, CDR2 SVGIG (reference sequence). Unmatched junction bases numbered 6, after V lost 0 bases and J lost 7 bases. The CDR3 totals 15 residues.

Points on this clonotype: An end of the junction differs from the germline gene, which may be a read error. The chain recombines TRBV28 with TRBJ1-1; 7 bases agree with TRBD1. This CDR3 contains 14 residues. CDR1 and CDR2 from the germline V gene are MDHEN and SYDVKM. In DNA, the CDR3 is TGTGCCAACACCTCGGGACAGACGAACACTGAAGCTCTCTTT. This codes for CANTSGQTNTEALF. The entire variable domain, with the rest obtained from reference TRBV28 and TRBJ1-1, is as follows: DVKVTQSSRYLVKRTGEKVFLECVQDMDHENMFWYRQDPGLGLRLIYFSYDVKMKEKGDIPEGYSVSREKKERFSLILESASTNQTSMYLCANTSGQTNTEALFGQGTRLTVV.

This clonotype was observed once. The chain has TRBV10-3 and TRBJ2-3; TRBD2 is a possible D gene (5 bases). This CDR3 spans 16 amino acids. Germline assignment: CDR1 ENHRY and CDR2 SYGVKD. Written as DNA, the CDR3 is TGTACTATCAGTGAGCCGCGACCCCGAGGGCTTGATACGCAGTATTTT. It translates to CTISEPRPRGLDTQYF.

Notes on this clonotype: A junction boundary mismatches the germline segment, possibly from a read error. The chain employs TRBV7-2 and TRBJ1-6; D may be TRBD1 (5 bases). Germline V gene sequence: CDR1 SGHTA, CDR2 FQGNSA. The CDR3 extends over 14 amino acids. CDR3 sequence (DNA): TGTGCCAGCAGCTTGGGACCGTCTTATTCACACCTCCACTTT. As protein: CASSLGPSYSHLHF.